Included here is one T cell receptor beta chain sequence, with context. This sample was included in a study of long-term antiretroviral therapy in people with HIV. Assay version v3.0 of immunoSEQ was used, and it was run at survey level. Measured with immunoSEQ multiplex PCR; TCRdb has only the in-frame clones, and not every one. The sample contains about 36,000 clones, approximately 80% of which appear only once. V shed 2 bases and J shed 3 bases, with 6 bases lying between them. Germline CDR1 reads PRHDT; CDR2 reads FYEKMQ (reference sequence). The CDR3 loop spans 13 amino acids. The sequencing here drew on unsorted PBMCs, taken 3.4 years after starting antiretroviral therapy. The sequence was collected from a man younger than 40 with HIV. The V gene is TRBV13, the J gene TRBJ2-3; D is uncertain. The CDR3 region is CASSLRMTDTQYF. The CDR3, as DNA: TGTGCCAGCAGCTTAAGGATGACAGATACGCAGTATTTT.